The next 3 T cell receptor beta chains were all read from a single sample in a study of shared clonotypes between healthy human individuals. Measured with immunoSEQ multiplex PCR; TCRdb has only the in-frame clones, and not every one. The sample shows a few million clones, about 94% of them seen only once. Specimen: naive CD4+ T cells sorted from blood. Described subset: CD45RA+ positively selected. All receptors come from a man between 18 and 35 years old in good health.

The V and J genes are TRBV6-1 and TRBJ2-7; TRBD2 matches at 7 bases. Germline lookup yields CDR1 MNHNS and CDR2 SASEGT. Losses at the gene ends were 11 bases for V and 1 base for J; bases not matched to a gene: 8. The CDR3 extends over 13 amino acids. The CDR3 is CAGWRGSSYEQYF. CDR3 sequence (DNA): TGTGCCGGGTGGCGGGGGTCTTCCTACGAGCAGTACTTC.

Points on this clone: Additional DNA sequences in this sample encode the identical CDR3. The V call is TRBV6-4, the J call TRBJ1-1, with D possibly TRBD1 on 6 matching bases. Trimming removed 6 bases at V and 2 bases at J, with 10 bases between. The CDR3 extends over 13 amino acids. The germline gives CDR1 MRHNA, CDR2 SNTAGT. This chain's CDR3 is CASRAQGNTEAFF. Written as DNA, the CDR3 is TGTGCCAGCAGAGCACAGGGTAACACTGAAGCTTTCTTT.

As for this clone: Other DNA sequences within the sample encode an identical CDR3. The chain employs TRBV4-1 and TRBJ2-5, with unresolved D. Trimming left V 0 bases short and J 5 bases short, with 4 bases between. Germline V gene sequence: CDR1 MGHRA, CDR2 YSYEKL. The CDR3 runs to 12 residues. This CDR3 is CASSQDRETQYF. DNA for the CDR3: TGCGCCAGCAGCCAAGATCGGGAGACCCAGTACTTC.